This T cell receptor beta chain is from a study of neurological immune-mediated disorders. Whole-study findings and limits: None of the CDR3 amino acid sequences of expanded clones were shared across subjects, and this suggested private repertoires in all groups.

The CDR3 is 13 amino acids. Germline V gene lookup returns CDR1 SQVTM and CDR2 ANQGSEA. This clonotype came up many times. Its target is not known. With 10-nucleotide random UMIs, 5'RACE was used to make the cDNA. A single record per CDR3 protein comes from TCRdb applying MiXCR to the 5' RACE reads. This table has tens of thousands of distinct CDR3 sequences, roughly 9% appearing once. Unsorted libraries were prepared from 2 million PBMCs that had been stored at -80 C. V is TRBV29-1 and J is TRBJ2-1, with D possibly being TRBD1 (6 bases). Sample: PBMCs. This TCR came from a man aged 45 to 65 in good health. CDR3 sequence: CGEQDSSNNEQFF. CDR3 DNA sequence: TGCGGCGAACAGGACAGTTCAAACAATGAGCAGTTCTTC.